The 17 T cell receptor beta chains below come from one sample, sequenced in a study of vaccination effects on CD4 cells after COVID-19. Peptide-pool stimulation followed by sequencing identified expanded antigen-specific CD4+ clonotypes in the ViraFEST assay. Investigators separated out CD4+ T cells once around 10 days of culture had passed. Each vaccine recipient was nucleocapsid antibody negative and had no prior SARS-CoV-2 infection. The protocol was immunoSEQ multiplex PCR, while the TCRdb copy is restricted to in-frame clones and leaves out a portion. The sample carries tens of thousands of clones, more than 75% recorded once. These receptors' targets are unknown. Sequencing used CD4+ T cells from PBMCs cultured with HCoV-OC43 spike peptides, obtained before COVID-19 vaccination. Subset reported: HCoV-OC43 spike overlapping peptide pool stimulation. The receptors derive from a human donor who received a COVID-19 vaccine.

The chain links TRBV18 to TRBJ2-3, with D possibly matching TRBD1 (6 bases). The germline V gene encodes CDR1 KGHSH and CDR2 LQKENI. This CDR3 contains 14 residues. V was cut by 1 base and J by 3 bases, with 8 bases left in between. The CDR3 spells CASSPLQGTDTQYF. CDR3 nucleotides: TGTGCCAGCTCACCACTTCAGGGGACAGATACGCAGTATTTT.

This clone has only one observation. This sequence joins TRBV6-1 and TRBJ2-1; 9 bases fit TRBD2. Germline trimming cut 1 base from V and 3 bases from J; bases unmatched to any gene: 4. This CDR3 has 16 residues. In germline, CDR1 is MNHNS, CDR2 SASEGT. CDR3 amino acids: CASSEELAGIYNEQFF. CDR3 coding DNA: TGTGCCAGCAGTGAAGAACTAGCGGGTATCTACAATGAGCAGTTCTTC.

The gene calls are TRBV12-3 or TRBV12-4 and TRBJ1-1; a weak D match, TRBD1 (5 bases). Trimming took 11 bases from V and 4 from J, leaving 17 bases between them. The CDR3 runs to 13 residues. The CDR3 is CAYQSGGSTEAFF. CDR3 nucleotide sequence: TGTGCCTACCAATCCGGGGGGAGCACTGAAGCTTTCTTT.

This clone showed up just once. The gene calls are TRBV10-3 and TRBJ2-7, with D tentatively TRBD2 (5 bases). Deletions cut 8 bases from V and 7 bases from J, with 18 bases between. The germline V gene has CDR1 ENHRY and CDR2 SYGVKD. The CDR3 contains 13 residues. CDR3 sequence reads: CAIEGLPAEEQYV. Written as DNA, the CDR3 is TGTGCCATCGAGGGATTACCCGCGGAGGAGCAGTACGTC.

The V and J genes are TRBV30 and TRBJ1-5, with D unclear. Germline CDR1 and CDR2: GTSNPN and SVGIG (reference sequence). V was clipped by 1 base and J by 1 base, with 5 bases between them. The CDR3 length is 13 residues. The CDR3 region has the DNA TGTGCCTGGAGTGGGTCGAGCAATCAGCCCCAGCATTTT. This sequence encodes CAWSGSSNQPQHF.

Details on this clone: Additional DNA sequences in this sample encode the identical CDR3. The rearrangement uses TRBV19 and TRBJ2-5; D remains unclear. Per germline, CDR1 LNHDA and CDR2 SQIVND (reference sequence). Trimming shortened V by 5 bases and J by 1 base, and 5 bases separated the two germline ends. The CDR3 runs to 12 residues. CDR3 coding DNA: TGTGCCAGTAGTCGGAGCCAAGAGACCCAGTACTTC. Its protein is CASSRSQETQYF. The full variable domain, with the rest looked up from reference TRBV19 and TRBJ2-5, is DGGITQSPKYLFRKEGQNVTLSCEQNLNHDAMYWYRQDPGQGLRLIYYSQIVNDFQKGDIAEGYSVSREKKESFPLTVTSAQKNPTAFYLCASSRSQETQYFGPGTRLLVL.

The CDR3 sequence is CASSRGGAGTEAFF. The CDR3 DNA reads TGCGCCAGCAGTCGCGGGGGGGCTGGGACTGAAGCTTTCTTT. The chain recombines TRBV5-1 with TRBJ1-1, with D tentatively TRBD1 (6 bases). Germline-derived CDR1 and CDR2 are SGHRS and YFSETQ. V was clipped by 5 bases and J by 5 bases, with 16 bases between them. The CDR3 extends over 14 amino acids.

This chain joins TRBV18 and TRBJ1-1, with 7 bases identical to TRBD1. CDR3 length: 14 amino acids. Germline V gene lookup returns CDR1 KGHSH and CDR2 LQKENI. After removal of 2 bases from V and 4 bases from J, the junction contained 4 bases not matched to a gene. The CDR3: CASSPGYRGTEAFF. The CDR3 bases are TGTGCCAGCTCACCAGGATACAGGGGCACTGAAGCTTTCTTT.

In this sample, this clone turned up a few times. V usage is TRBV4-1 and J usage is TRBJ1-3; 9 bases are a match to TRBD1. With 4 bases clipped from V and 3 bases from J, the junction kept 4 bases outside the gene matches. CDR1 MGHRA and CDR2 YSYEKL come from the germline V gene. The CDR3 runs 15 residues. The CDR3 sequence: CASSPQGAFGNTIYF. The DNA of the CDR3 is TGCGCCAGCAGCCCACAGGGGGCTTTTGGAAACACCATATATTTT.

V gene TRBV19 combines with J gene TRBJ1-5; D gene uncertain. Germline CDR1 reads LNHDA; CDR2 reads SQIVND (reference sequence). The CDR3 has 13 amino acids. With 1 base removed from V and 5 bases from J, the gap between germline ends came to 6 bases. CDR3 in DNA: TGTGCCAGTAGTATAGGGAGGCATCAGCCCCAGCATTTT. It encodes CASSIGRHQPQHF.

This clone came up once. CDR3 residues: CAAGQGATEAFF. The CDR3 region has the DNA TGTGCCGCCGGACAGGGGGCCACTGAAGCTTTCTTT. The J gene is TRBJ1-1, the V gene TRBV19; the match to TRBD1 covers 11 bases. There are 12 residues in the CDR3. Germline CDR1 and CDR2: LNHDA and SQIVND (reference sequence). The trim removed 11 bases at V and 4 bases at J, leaving 3 bases unmatched.

V is TRBV5-1 and J is TRBJ2-1; 10 bases align to TRBD1. With 0 bases clipped from V and 4 bases from J, the junction kept 4 bases outside the gene matches. The germline V gene has CDR1 SGHRS and CDR2 YFSETQ. The CDR3 has 16 amino acids. The DNA for the CDR3 is TGCGCCAGCAGCTTGGCCGGGACAGGGGTATACAATGAGCAGTTCTTC. Encoded protein: CASSLAGTGVYNEQFF.

The V gene is TRBV7-3, the J gene TRBJ2-3; 9 bases align to TRBD1. Per germline, CDR1 SGHTA and CDR2 FQGTGA. Trimming cost V 5 bases and J 2 bases; bases outside gene matches: 5. This CDR3 has 15 amino acids. The DNA of the CDR3 is TGTGCCAGCAGCGTACAACAGGGGGCCACAGATACGCAGTATTTT. Its protein product is CASSVQQGATDTQYF. Full variable domain (missing parts from reference TRBV7-3 and TRBJ2-3): GAGVSQTPSNKVTEKGKYVELRCDPISGHTALYWYRQSLGQGPEFLIYFQGTGAADDSGLPNDRFFAVRPEGSVSTLKIQRTERGDSAVYLCASSVQQGATDTQYFGPGTRLTVL.

This clone showed up just a few times. In nucleotides, the CDR3 is TGTGCCAGCAGTGAAAGGAGCGGCGCCGGGGAGCTGTTTTTT. As protein: CASSERSGAGELFF. The chain employs TRBV6-4 and TRBJ2-2, with a possible D match to TRBD2 (5 bases). This CDR3 is built from 14 residues. From germline, CDR1 is MRHNA and CDR2 SNTAGT. The V end was cut by 3 bases, the J end by 6 bases, with 11 bases between.

The CDR3 loop is CASSLSQSNTEAFF. CDR3 bases: TGTGCCAGCAGCTTGTCACAGTCGAACACTGAAGCTTTCTTT. The chain employs TRBV11-3 and TRBJ1-1; no definite D call. Germline V gene lookup returns CDR1 SGHNT and CDR2 YENEEA. The CDR3 runs 14 residues. V was cut by 3 bases and J by 1 base, with 9 bases left in between.

This chain's CDR3 is CASSRQGGINQPQHF. CDR3 DNA: TGTGCCAGTAGCAGACAGGGGGGAATCAATCAGCCCCAGCATTTT. The chain joins TRBV19 to TRBJ1-5; TRBD1 agrees at 9 bases. Trimming at V came to 6 bases and at J to 3 bases, leaving 6 bases not matched to a gene. Germline values: CDR1 LNHDA, CDR2 SQIVND (reference sequence). The length of the CDR3 is 15 residues.

The chain employs TRBV5-1 and TRBJ1-1; 8 bases match TRBD1. Germline V gene data show CDR1 as SGHRS and CDR2 as YFSETQ. The CDR3 is 14 amino acids. Trimming cost V 3 bases and J 4 bases; bases outside gene matches: 5. CDR3 amino acids: CASSSGGSVTEAFF. For the CDR3, the DNA is TGCGCCAGCAGCTCAGGGGGCTCGGTCACTGAAGCTTTCTTT. Full variable domain (rest looked up from reference TRBV5-1 and TRBJ1-1): KAGVTQTPRYLIKTRGQQVTLSCSPISGHRSVSWYQQTPGQGLQFLFEYFSETQRNKGNFPGRFSGRQFSNSRSEMNVSTLELGDSALYLCASSSGGSVTEAFFGQGTRLTVV.